This entry lists 13 T cell receptor beta chains sequenced from one sample in a study of blood T cell repertoires in COVID-19. Measured with immunoSEQ multiplex PCR; TCRdb has only the in-frame clones, and not every one. The table shows tens of thousands of clones, with approximately 85% occurring only once. What was sequenced was peripheral blood. The receptor source for this set is a man older than 75 with acute or convalescent COVID-19.

The J gene is TRBJ1-4, the V gene TRBV10-3, with TRBD1 matching 7 bases. The V gene end was trimmed by 0 bases and the J gene end by 4 bases; junction bases not matched to a gene: 8. Germline CDR1 reads ENHRY; CDR2 reads SYGVKD. The CDR3 contains 17 residues. This CDR3 reads CAISESPPGQNNEKLFF. The CDR3 nucleotides read TGTGCCATCAGTGAGTCTCCACCGGGACAGAATAATGAAAAACTGTTTTTT.

This chain links TRBV7-8 with TRBJ1-6; 7 bases are a match to TRBD1. The CDR3 sequence is 14 residues long. The germline V gene encodes CDR1 SGHVS and CDR2 FQNEAQ. Trimming removed 6 bases from V and 9 bases from J; junction bases left unmatched: 8. The DNA for the CDR3 is TGTGCCAGCAGATTCCGGGACAGAACTTCACCCCTCCACTTT. This codes for CASRFRDRTSPLHF.

The chain has TRBV19 and TRBJ1-3, with D maybe TRBD1 (5 bases). This CDR3 is 17 amino acids long. V dropped 3 bases and J dropped 0 bases, with 15 bases sitting between them. CDR1 is LNHDA and CDR2 is SQIVND in the germline V gene (reference sequence). The CDR3 loop is CASSMLGTYYSGNTIYF. The CDR3 nucleotides read TGTGCCAGTAGTATGCTGGGGACTTACTACTCTGGAAACACCATATATTTT.

The chain joins TRBV19 to TRBJ1-5, with D hard to call. V lost 2 bases and J 1 base, leaving 6 bases between the germline ends. Looked up from germline, CDR1 is LNHDA and CDR2 is SQIVND (reference sequence). The CDR3 extends over 14 amino acids. The CDR3 reads CASSITISNQPQHF. CDR3 coding DNA: TGTGCCAGTAGTATAACTATCAGCAATCAGCCCCAGCATTTT.

Only a few counts were recorded for this clone. The gene calls are TRBV6-2 or TRBV6-3 and TRBJ1-5; 8 nucleotides match TRBD1. V was clipped by 2 bases and J by 5 bases; unmatched bases: 5. The CDR3 has 15 residues. Germline CDR1 reads MNHEY; CDR2 reads SVGEGT. The CDR3 nucleotides read TGTGCCAGCAGTTACGGACAGGGACTATATCAGCCCCAGCATTTT. The encoded protein is CASSYGQGLYQPQHF.

The chain employs TRBV27 and TRBJ2-7; 8 bases fit TRBD1. With 2 bases clipped from V and 2 bases from J, the junction kept 8 bases outside the gene matches. Germline values: CDR1 MNHEY, CDR2 SMNVEV (reference sequence). The CDR3 loop spans 16 amino acids. The CDR3 bases are TGTGCCAGCAGTTTACAGGGGGCATCCCCGACCTACGAGCAGTACTTC. This translates into CASSLQGASPTYEQYF.

The chain carries TRBV7-2 and TRBJ2-3; D may be TRBD2 (7 bases). Germline assignment: CDR1 SGHTA and CDR2 FQGNSA. This CDR3 is built from 14 residues. Trimming removed 7 bases from V and 4 bases from J, with 15 bases in between. The CDR3 here is CASTGGLVSDTQYF. In nucleotides, the CDR3 is TGTGCCAGCACCGGGGGGCTGGTATCAGATACGCAGTATTTT.

The chain couples TRBV5-4 to TRBJ2-7, with 7 bases lining up with TRBD2. The CDR3 is 19 amino acids. The junction had 17 bases not matched to a gene; V was cut back by 2 bases and J by 0 bases. The germline V gene encodes CDR1 SGHNT and CDR2 YYREEE (reference sequence). CDR3 loop: CASSFAKVMGGGNSYEQYF. The DNA of the CDR3 is TGTGCCAGCAGCTTTGCGAAGGTCATGGGCGGGGGAAACTCCTACGAGCAGTACTTC.

The chain joins TRBV21-1 to TRBJ2-2; the DNA was not used to check the table's D call, TRBD2. TRBV21-1 corresponds to a pseudogene. The CDR3 contains 15 residues. The CDR3 nucleotides read TGTGCCAGCAGCAAAAAGGGGCGGGAGCCCGGGGAGCTGTTTTTT. Protein product: CASSKKGREPGELFF.

The gene calls are TRBV7-9 and TRBJ1-1; D is possibly TRBD1 (5 bases). The CDR3 sequence is 18 residues long. Between the trimmed V and J ends, which lost 5 bases and 1 base, there was a span of 23 bases. The germline V gene has CDR1 SEHNR and CDR2 FQNEAQ (reference sequence). The CDR3 nucleotides read TGTGCCAGCAGCCGGAGTTATGAGACAGCAGCCCCGAACACTGAAGCTTTCTTT. Residues: CASSRSYETAAPNTEAFF.

In nucleotides, the CDR3 is TGTGCCAGCAGTAGGGGATATAGCAATCAGCCCCAGCATTTT. It translates to CASSRGYSNQPQHF. The chain is built from TRBV2 and TRBJ1-5; D is perhaps TRBD1 (5 bases). The germline V gene encodes CDR1 SNHLY and CDR2 FYNNEI. There are 14 residues in the CDR3. V shed 5 bases and J shed 0 bases, with 8 bases lying between them.

The chain recombines TRBV19 with TRBJ2-1, with 14 bases identical to TRBD2. The CDR3 totals 15 residues. Trimming took 2 bases from V and 10 from J; bases not matched to a gene: 4. The germline CDR1 and CDR2 sequences are LNHDA and SQIVND (reference sequence). The CDR3 protein is CASSIPGTSGSEQFF. The CDR3 DNA is TGTGCCAGTAGTATACCAGGGACTAGCGGGAGCGAGCAGTTCTTC.

This chain connects TRBV7-2 to TRBJ1-5; weak D call: TRBD1 (5 bases). Germline loops: CDR1 SGHTA, CDR2 FQGNSA. Trimming took off 5 bases at V and 0 bases at J, with 14 bases between the two ends. This CDR3 has 16 amino acids. CDR3 amino acids: CASSPNGRDSNQPQHF. The CDR3 nucleotides read TGTGCCAGCAGCCCGAACGGCAGGGATAGCAATCAGCCCCAGCATTTT.